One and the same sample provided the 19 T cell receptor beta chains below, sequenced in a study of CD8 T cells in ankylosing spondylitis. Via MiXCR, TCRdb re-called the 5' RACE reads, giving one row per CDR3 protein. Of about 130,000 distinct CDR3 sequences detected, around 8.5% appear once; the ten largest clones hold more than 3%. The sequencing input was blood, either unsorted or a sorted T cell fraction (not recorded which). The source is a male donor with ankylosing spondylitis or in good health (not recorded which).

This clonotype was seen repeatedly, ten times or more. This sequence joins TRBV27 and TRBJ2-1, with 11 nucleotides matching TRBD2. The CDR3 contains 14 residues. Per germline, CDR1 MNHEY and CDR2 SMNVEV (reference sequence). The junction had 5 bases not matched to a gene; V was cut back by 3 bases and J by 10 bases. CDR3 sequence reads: CASSLSGLAGEQFF. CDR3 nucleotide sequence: TGTGCCAGCAGTTTGTCCGGACTAGCGGGCGAGCAGTTCTTC.

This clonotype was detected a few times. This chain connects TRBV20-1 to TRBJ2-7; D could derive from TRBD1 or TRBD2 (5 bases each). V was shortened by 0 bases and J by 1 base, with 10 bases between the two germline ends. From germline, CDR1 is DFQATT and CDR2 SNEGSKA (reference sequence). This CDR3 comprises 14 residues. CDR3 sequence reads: CSARDGARSYEQYF. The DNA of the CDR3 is TGCAGTGCTAGAGACGGGGCACGTTCCTACGAGCAGTACTTC.

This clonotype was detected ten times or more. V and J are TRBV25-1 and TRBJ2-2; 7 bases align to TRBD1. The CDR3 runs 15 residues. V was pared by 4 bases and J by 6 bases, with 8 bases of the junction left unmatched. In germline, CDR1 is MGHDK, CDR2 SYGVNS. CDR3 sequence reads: CASSASTGTPGELFF. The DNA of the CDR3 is TGTGCCAGCAGTGCATCGACAGGGACCCCCGGGGAGCTGTTTTTT.

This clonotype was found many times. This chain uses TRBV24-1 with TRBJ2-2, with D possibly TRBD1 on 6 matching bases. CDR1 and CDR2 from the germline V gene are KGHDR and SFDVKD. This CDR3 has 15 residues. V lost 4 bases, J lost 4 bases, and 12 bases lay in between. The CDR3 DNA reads TGTGCCACCAGTGAACCAGGGGCGGTCACCGGGGAGCTGTTTTTT. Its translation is CATSEPGAVTGELFF.

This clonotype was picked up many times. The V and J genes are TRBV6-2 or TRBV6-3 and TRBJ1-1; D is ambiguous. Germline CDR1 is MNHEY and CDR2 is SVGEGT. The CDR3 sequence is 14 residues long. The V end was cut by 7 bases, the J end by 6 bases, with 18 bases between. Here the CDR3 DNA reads TGTGCCAGCATCACCGGTTCCCGAATGGCTGAAGCTTTCTTT. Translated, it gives CASITGSRMAEAFF.

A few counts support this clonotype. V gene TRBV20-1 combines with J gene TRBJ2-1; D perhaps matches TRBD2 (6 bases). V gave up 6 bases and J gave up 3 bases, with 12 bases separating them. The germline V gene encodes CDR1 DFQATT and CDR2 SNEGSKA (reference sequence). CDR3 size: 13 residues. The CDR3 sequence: CSAPHGGYNEQFF. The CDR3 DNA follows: TGCAGTGCCCCCCACGGGGGCTACAATGAGCAGTTCTTC.

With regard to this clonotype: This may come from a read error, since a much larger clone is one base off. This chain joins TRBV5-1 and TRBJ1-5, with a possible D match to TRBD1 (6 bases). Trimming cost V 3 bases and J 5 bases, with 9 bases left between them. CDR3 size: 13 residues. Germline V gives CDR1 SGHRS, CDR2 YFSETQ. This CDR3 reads CASSWTADQPQHF. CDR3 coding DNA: TGCGCCAGCAGCTGGACAGCAGATCAGCCCCAGCATTTT.

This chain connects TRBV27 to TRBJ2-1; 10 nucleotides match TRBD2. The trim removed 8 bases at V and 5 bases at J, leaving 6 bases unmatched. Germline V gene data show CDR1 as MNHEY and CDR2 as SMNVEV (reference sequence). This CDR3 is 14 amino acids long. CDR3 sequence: CASAKLAGNNEQFF. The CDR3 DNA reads TGTGCCAGCGCGAAACTAGCGGGAAACAATGAGCAGTTCTTC.

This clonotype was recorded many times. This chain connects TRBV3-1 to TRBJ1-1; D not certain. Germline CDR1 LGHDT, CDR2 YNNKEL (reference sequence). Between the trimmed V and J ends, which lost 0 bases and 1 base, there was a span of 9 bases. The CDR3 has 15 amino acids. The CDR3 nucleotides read TGTGCCAGCAGCCAAGATCGTGGTAGGAACACTGAAGCTTTCTTT. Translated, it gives CASSQDRGRNTEAFF.

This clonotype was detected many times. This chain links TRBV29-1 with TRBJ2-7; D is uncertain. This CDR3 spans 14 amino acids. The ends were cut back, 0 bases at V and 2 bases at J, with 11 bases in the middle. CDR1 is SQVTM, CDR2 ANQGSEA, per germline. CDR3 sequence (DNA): TGCAGCGTTGAAGATTCGAAACGGGCCTACGAGCAGTACTTC. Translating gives CSVEDSKRAYEQYF.

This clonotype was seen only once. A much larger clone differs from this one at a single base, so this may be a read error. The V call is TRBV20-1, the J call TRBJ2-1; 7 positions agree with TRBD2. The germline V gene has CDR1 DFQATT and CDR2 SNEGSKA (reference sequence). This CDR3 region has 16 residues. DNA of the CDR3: TGCAGTGCTAGAGTCGGACGAGCGGGAATTTACAATGATCAGTTCTTC. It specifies CSARVGRAGIYNDQFF.

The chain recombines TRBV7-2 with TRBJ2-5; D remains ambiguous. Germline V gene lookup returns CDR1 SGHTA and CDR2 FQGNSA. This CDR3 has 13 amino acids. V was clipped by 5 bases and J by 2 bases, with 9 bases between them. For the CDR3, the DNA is TGTGCCAGCAGCGCCAATGGACAAGAGACCCAGTACTTC. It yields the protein CASSANGQETQYF.

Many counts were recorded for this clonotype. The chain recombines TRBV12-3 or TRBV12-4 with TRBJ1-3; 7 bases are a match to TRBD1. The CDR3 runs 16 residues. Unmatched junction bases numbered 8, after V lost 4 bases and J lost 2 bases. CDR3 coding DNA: TGTGCCAGCAGTTCCCGGACAGGTTCTACTGGAAACACCATATATTTT. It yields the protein CASSSRTGSTGNTIYF.

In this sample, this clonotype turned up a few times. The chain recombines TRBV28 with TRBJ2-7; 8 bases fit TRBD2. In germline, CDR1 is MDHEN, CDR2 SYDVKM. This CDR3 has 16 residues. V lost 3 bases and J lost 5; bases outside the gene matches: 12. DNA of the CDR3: TGTGCCAGCAGTTTCCCCCGGGGGGGCGGGAGTCACGAGCAGTACTTC. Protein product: CASSFPRGGGSHEQYF.

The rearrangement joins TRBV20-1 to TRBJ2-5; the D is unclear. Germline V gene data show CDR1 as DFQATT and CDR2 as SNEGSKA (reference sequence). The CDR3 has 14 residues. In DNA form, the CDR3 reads TGCAGAGCCTCGACACGGTTAGGACAAGAGACCCAGTACTTC. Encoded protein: CRASTRLGQETQYF.

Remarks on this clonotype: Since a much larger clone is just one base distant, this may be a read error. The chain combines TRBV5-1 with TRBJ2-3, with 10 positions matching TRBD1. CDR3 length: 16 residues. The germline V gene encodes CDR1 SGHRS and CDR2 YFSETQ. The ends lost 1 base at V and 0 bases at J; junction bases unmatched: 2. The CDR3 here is CASSLTGQGSTDTQYF. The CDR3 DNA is TGCGCCAGCAGCTTGACGGGACAGGGGAGCACAGATACGCAGTATTTT.

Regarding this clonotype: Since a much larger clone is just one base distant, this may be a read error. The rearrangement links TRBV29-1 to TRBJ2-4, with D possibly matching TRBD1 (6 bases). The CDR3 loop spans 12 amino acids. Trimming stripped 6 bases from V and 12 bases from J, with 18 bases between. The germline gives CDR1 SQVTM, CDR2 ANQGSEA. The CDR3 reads CSVYRDQDSQYF. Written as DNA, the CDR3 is TGCAGCGTCTACCGGGACCAGGACAGTCAGTACTTC.

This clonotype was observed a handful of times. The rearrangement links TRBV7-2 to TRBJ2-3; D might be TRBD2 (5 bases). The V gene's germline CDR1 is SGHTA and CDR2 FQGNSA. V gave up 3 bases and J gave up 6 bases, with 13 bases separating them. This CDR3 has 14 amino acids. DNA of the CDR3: TGTGCCAGCAGCTTGAACGGACTGGGGGATACGCAGTATTTT. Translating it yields CASSLNGLGDTQYF.

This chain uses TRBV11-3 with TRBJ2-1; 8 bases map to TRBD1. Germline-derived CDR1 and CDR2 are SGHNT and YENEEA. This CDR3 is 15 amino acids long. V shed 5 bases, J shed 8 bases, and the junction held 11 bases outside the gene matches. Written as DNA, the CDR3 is TGTGCCAGCAGCCAACGACAGGGGTCGTTCGATGAGCAGTTCTTC. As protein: CASSQRQGSFDEQFF.